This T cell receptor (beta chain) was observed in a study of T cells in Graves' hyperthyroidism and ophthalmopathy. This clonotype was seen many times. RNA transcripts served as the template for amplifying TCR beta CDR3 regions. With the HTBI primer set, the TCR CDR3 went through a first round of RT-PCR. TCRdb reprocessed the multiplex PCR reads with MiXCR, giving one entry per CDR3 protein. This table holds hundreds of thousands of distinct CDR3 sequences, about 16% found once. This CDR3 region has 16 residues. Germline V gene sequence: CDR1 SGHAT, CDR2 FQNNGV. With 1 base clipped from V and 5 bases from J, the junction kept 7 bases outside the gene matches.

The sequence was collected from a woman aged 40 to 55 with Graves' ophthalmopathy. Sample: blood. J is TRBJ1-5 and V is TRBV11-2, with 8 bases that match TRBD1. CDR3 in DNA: TGTGCCAGCAGCTTAGTGGGGGACAGGTCATATCAGCCCCAGCATTTT. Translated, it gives CASSLVGDRSYQPQHF.